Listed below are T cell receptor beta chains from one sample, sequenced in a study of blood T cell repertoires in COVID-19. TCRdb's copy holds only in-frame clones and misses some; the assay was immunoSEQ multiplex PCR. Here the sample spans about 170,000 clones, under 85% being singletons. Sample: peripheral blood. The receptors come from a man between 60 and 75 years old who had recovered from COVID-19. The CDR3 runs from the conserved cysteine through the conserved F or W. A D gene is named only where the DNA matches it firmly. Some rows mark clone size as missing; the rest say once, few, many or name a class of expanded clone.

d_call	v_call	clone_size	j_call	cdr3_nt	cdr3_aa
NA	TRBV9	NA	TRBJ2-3	TGTGCCAGCAGCGTAGATAGAAGCCTTCCCAAATCCACAGATACGCAGTATTTT	CASSVDRSLPKSTDTQYF
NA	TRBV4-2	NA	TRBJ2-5	TGTGCCAGCAGCCAAGATACTGCTCTCGGGGGGCAGGAGACCCAGTACTTC	CASSQDTALGGQETQYF
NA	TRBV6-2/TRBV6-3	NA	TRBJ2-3	TGTGCCAGCAGTTACGCCGGACAGAGCACAGATACGCAGTATTTT	CASSYAGQSTDTQYF
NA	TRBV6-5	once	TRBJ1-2	TGTGCCAGCAGTATCAGGGGTTGGTATGGCTACACCTTC	CASSIRGWYGYTF
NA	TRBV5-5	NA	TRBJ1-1	TGTGCCAGCAGCTTACAGGGCCCGAACACTGAAGCTTTCTTT	CASSLQGPNTEAFF
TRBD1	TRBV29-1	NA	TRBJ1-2	TGCAGCGTTGAGGAGGGGGACAGTTTGGGCTATGGCTACACCTTC	CSVEEGDSLGYGYTF
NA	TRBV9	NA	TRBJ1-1	TGTGCCAGCAGCCCCCAGGCCACTGAAGCTTTCTTT	CASSPQATEAFF
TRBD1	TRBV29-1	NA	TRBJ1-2	TGCAGCGTTCAGGACAGGTTCTATGGCTACACCTTC	CSVQDRFYGYTF
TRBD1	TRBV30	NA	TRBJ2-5	TGTGCCTGGAGTCAGGGGGCGGGGGAGACCCAGTACTTC	CAWSQGAGETQYF
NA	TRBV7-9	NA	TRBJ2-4	TGTGCCAGCAGTTGGGGAGGTCCCATTCAGTACTTC	CASSWGGPIQYF
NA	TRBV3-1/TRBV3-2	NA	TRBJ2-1	TGTGCCAGCAGCCAAGTTGGTCAGGTGGAGTTCTTC	CASSQVGQVEFF
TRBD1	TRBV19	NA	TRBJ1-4	TGTGCCAGTAGTTCGGGACAGGGGCTAGGTAATGAAAAACTGTTTTTT	CASSSGQGLGNEKLFF
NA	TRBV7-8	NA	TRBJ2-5	TGTGCCAGCAGCCTGGGAGGCATCCAGTACTTC	CASSLGGIQYF
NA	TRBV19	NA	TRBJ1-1	TGTGCCAGTAGTATACCCCCCGGGGGTTGGGCCACTGAAGCTTTCTTT	CASSIPPGGWATEAFF